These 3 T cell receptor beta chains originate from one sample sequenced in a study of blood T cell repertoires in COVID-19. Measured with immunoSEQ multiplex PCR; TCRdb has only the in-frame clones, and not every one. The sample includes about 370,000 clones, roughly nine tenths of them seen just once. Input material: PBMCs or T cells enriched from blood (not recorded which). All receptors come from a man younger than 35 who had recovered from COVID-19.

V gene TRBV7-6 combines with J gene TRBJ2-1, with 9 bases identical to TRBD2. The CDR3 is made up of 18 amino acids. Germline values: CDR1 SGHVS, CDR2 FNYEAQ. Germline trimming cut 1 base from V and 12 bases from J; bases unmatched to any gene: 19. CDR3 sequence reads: CASSLDHVAGGVRYWQFF. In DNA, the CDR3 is TGTGCCAGCAGCTTAGACCATGTGGCGGGAGGGGTTAGATATTGGCAGTTCTTC.

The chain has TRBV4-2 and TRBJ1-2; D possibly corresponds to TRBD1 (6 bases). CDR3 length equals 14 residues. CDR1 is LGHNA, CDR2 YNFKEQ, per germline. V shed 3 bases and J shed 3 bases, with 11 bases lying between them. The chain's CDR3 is CASSQETGDYGYTF. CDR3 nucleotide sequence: TGTGCCAGCAGCCAGGAGACAGGTGACTATGGCTACACCTTC.

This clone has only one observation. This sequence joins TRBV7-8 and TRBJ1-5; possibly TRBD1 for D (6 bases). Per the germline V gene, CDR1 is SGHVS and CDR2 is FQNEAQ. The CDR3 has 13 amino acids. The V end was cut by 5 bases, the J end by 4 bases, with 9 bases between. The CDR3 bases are TGTGCCAGCAGCGAGGGGGGGAATCAGCCCCAGCATTTT. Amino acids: CASSEGGNQPQHF. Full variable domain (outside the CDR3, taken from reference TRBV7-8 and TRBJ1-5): GAGVSQSPRYKVAKRGQDVALRCDPISGHVSLFWYQQALGQGPEFLTYFQNEAQLDKSGLPSDRFFAERPEGSVSTLKIQRTQQEDSAVYLCASSEGGNQPQHFGDGTRLSIL.